These 17 T cell receptor beta chains were sequenced from one sample in a study of cytomegalovirus exposure and HLA in healthy donors. The PCR ran on 60 Vbeta and 13 Jbeta primers. Profiled with immunoSEQ multiplex PCR; TCRdb holds only in-frame clones, not every one. Here the sample spans just over 200,000 clones, 75% to 85% being singletons. Sequenced sample: PBMCs. Receptor source: a woman aged 40 to 55 in good health and CMV-seronegative.

The genes are TRBV28 and TRBJ2-7, with 8 bases lining up with TRBD1. This CDR3 has 15 amino acids. Germline V gene sequence: CDR1 MDHEN, CDR2 SYDVKM. The V and J ends lost 6 bases and 0 bases, in that order; junction bases with no gene match: 7. CDR3 sequence: CASRTGQGLSYEQYF. The CDR3 nucleotides read TGTGCCAGCAGGACAGGACAGGGCCTCTCCTACGAGCAGTACTTC. Based on the CDR3 plus reference TRBV28 and TRBJ2-7, the full variable domain is DVKVTQSSRYLVKRTGEKVFLECVQDMDHENMFWYRQDPGLGLRLIYFSYDVKMKEKGDIPEGYSVSREKKERFSLILESASTNQTSMYLCASRTGQGLSYEQYFGPGTRLTVT.

This clone was recorded only once. The V gene is TRBV27, the J gene TRBJ2-1; 7 bases are shared with TRBD1. The CDR3 runs 14 residues. V trimming: 3 bases; J trimming: 9 bases; junction bases outside the gene matches: 8. CDR1 MNHEY and CDR2 SMNVEV come from the germline V gene (reference sequence). CDR3 DNA sequence: TGTGCCAGCAGTTTGTCGGGACAGATACTTGAGCAGTTCTTC. Translating it yields CASSLSGQILEQFF.

For the CDR3, the DNA is TGTGCCAGTAGTATATGGACTAGCGGGAGTAATGAGCAGTTCTTC. Residues: CASSIWTSGSNEQFF. V usage is TRBV19 and J usage is TRBJ2-1, with TRBD2 matching 13 bases. V gave up 2 bases and J gave up 7 bases; unmatched junction bases: 2. Germline V CDR1 and CDR2: LNHDA, SQIVND (reference sequence). This CDR3 comprises 15 residues.

The rearrangement joins TRBV11-2 to TRBJ2-7; 7 nucleotides match TRBD2. The CDR3 runs 16 residues. Losses at the gene ends were 0 bases for V and 2 bases for J; bases not matched to a gene: 7. Germline V gives CDR1 SGHAT, CDR2 FQNNGV. The DNA of the CDR3 is TGTGCCAGCAGCTTAGAAAGTTCTAGCGGAGCCTACGAGCAGTACTTC. It yields the protein CASSLESSSGAYEQYF.

This chain joins TRBV4-1 and TRBJ2-7; 11 nucleotides agree with TRBD1. Trimming removed 2 bases from V and 6 bases from J; junction bases left unmatched: 6. The CDR3 has 15 amino acids. Germline V gene data show CDR1 as MGHRA and CDR2 as YSYEKL. CDR3 sequence: CASSQLRTGGFEQYF. The CDR3 DNA is TGCGCCAGCAGCCAACTCCGGACAGGGGGCTTCGAGCAGTACTTC.

V and J are TRBV29-1 and TRBJ2-5; the match to TRBD2 covers 10 bases. The better agreement between TRBJ2-7 and the DNA end casts doubt on the J call. CDR1 and CDR2 from the germline V gene are SQVTM and ANQGSEA. This CDR3 is built from 12 residues. The CDR3 nucleotides are TGCAGCGTCCGGACTAGCGGCTACGAGCAGTACTTC. This codes for CSVRTSGYEQYF.

The chain carries TRBV27 and TRBJ2-1; D is uncertain. Deletions cut 5 bases from V and 9 bases from J, with 8 bases between. The CDR3 totals 11 residues. Germline CDR1 and CDR2: MNHEY and SMNVEV (reference sequence). CDR3 in DNA: TGTGCCAGCAGTAAGCTAGGTGAGCAGTTCTTC. Translated: CASSKLGEQFF.

The V and J genes are TRBV14 and TRBJ1-4, with D possibly matching TRBD1 (5 bases). Trimming cost V 2 bases and J 5 bases, with 9 bases left between them. Germline CDR1 reads SGHDN; CDR2 reads FVKESK. CDR3 length: 14 residues. The chain's CDR3 is CASSQWGENEKLFF. The CDR3 bases are TGTGCCAGCAGCCAATGGGGCGAGAATGAAAAACTGTTTTTT.

The CDR3 region has the DNA TGTGCCAGCAGCTTCGGACAGCCTCAGCAGTACTTC. Amino acids: CASSFGQPQQYF. The gene calls are TRBV7-8 and TRBJ2-7; a possible D gene is TRBD1 (6 bases). V shed 3 bases and J shed 8 bases, with 11 bases lying between them. The CDR3 is 12 amino acids. CDR1 is SGHVS, CDR2 FQNEAQ, per germline.

On this clone itself: At one end, the junction sequence differs from germline, possibly due to a read error. The chain joins TRBV30 to TRBJ2-7, with TRBD1 matching over 7 bases. The length of the CDR3 is 13 residues. CDR1 is GTSNPN and CDR2 is SVGIG in the germline V gene (reference sequence). DNA of the CDR3: TGTGCCTGGACTTGGGGCGGAGGACAGGAGAAAAATTTC. It translates to CAWTWGGGQEKNF.

The chain joins TRBV27 to TRBJ2-5, with D uncertain. The CDR3 loop spans 15 amino acids. V was cut by 6 bases and J by 2 bases, with 16 bases left in between. Germline CDR1 MNHEY, CDR2 SMNVEV (reference sequence). This CDR3 is CASSSRRSRQETQYF. CDR3 nucleotides: TGTGCCAGCAGCTCGAGGAGATCCCGACAAGAGACCCAGTACTTC.

V gene TRBV9 combines with J gene TRBJ2-1, with TRBD2 as a possible D gene (6 bases). Germline-derived CDR1 and CDR2 are SGDLS and YYNGEE. The CDR3 has 15 residues. V lost 2 bases to trimming and J lost 2 bases, with 11 bases between them. The CDR3 here is CASSVGGNAYNEQFF. For the CDR3, the DNA is TGTGCCAGCAGCGTGGGCGGGAACGCCTACAATGAGCAGTTCTTC.

The chain recombines TRBV28 with TRBJ1-2; D perhaps matches TRBD1 (6 bases). Germline-derived CDR1 and CDR2 are MDHEN and SYDVKM. This CDR3 region has 20 residues. The germline V and J ends were trimmed by 5 bases and 4 bases, with 32 bases remaining between them. Here the CDR3 reads CASSPSLRSRGINPVYGYTF. The CDR3 DNA reads as TGTGCCAGCAGTCCCTCTTTGAGGAGCAGGGGCATTAACCCCGTCTATGGCTACACCTTC.

V and J are TRBV14 and TRBJ1-2; D perhaps matches TRBD1 (5 bases). CDR3 length: 16 residues. Per the germline V gene, CDR1 is SGHDN and CDR2 is FVKESK. V was pared by 0 bases and J by 2 bases, with 13 bases between. The CDR3 nucleotides read TGTGCCAGCAGCCAAGAAGTGGGGCGGCCCAACTATGGCTACACCTTC. Translating it yields CASSQEVGRPNYGYTF.

V usage is TRBV15 and J usage is TRBJ2-6; no firm D call. Per the germline V gene, CDR1 is LNHNV and CDR2 is YYDKDF (reference sequence). The CDR3 is made up of 15 amino acids. V was shortened by 5 bases and J by 0 bases, with 8 bases between the two germline ends. This CDR3 reads CATSGRSSGANVLTF. In DNA, the CDR3 is TGTGCCACCAGCGGGCGTTCCTCTGGGGCCAACGTCCTGACTTTC.

This chain joins TRBV5-1 and TRBJ2-7, with a possible D match to TRBD1 (6 bases). Per the germline V gene, CDR1 is SGHRS and CDR2 is YFSETQ. The CDR3 has 13 residues. Trimming removed 3 bases at V and 0 bases at J, with 7 bases between. This CDR3 is CASSWDTSYEQYF. In DNA form, the CDR3 reads TGCGCCAGCAGCTGGGACACCTCCTACGAGCAGTACTTC.

This clone is a singleton in its sample. The rearrangement uses TRBV5-1 and TRBJ1-2, with D perhaps matching TRBD1 (5 bases). This CDR3 is 14 amino acids long. Germline assignment: CDR1 SGHRS and CDR2 YFSETQ. Trimming took off 5 bases at V and 4 bases at J, with 15 bases between the two ends. The CDR3 bases are TGCGCCAGCAGAGCCGGGGGGTTTGCCTATGGCTACACCTTC. Translated, it gives CASRAGGFAYGYTF.